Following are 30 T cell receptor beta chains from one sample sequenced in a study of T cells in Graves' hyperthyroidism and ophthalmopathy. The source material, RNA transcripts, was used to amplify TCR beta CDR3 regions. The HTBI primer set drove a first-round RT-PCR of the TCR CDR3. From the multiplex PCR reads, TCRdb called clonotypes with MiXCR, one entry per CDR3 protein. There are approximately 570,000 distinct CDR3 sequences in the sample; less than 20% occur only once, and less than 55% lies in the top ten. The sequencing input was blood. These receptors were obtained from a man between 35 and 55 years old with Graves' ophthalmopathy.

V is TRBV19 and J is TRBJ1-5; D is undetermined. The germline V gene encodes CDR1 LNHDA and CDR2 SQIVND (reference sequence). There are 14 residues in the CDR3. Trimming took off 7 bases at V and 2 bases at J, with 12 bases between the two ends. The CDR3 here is CASTPRVGNQPQHF. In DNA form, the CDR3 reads TGTGCCAGTACCCCGCGGGTAGGCAATCAGCCCCAGCATTTT.

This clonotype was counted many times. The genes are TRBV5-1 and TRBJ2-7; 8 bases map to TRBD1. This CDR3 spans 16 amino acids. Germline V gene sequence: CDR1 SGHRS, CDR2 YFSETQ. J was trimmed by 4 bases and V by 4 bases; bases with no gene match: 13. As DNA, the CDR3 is TGCGCCAGCAGCCCATTTGGACAGGGCCCCCCTTACGAGCAGTACTTC. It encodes CASSPFGQGPPYEQYF.

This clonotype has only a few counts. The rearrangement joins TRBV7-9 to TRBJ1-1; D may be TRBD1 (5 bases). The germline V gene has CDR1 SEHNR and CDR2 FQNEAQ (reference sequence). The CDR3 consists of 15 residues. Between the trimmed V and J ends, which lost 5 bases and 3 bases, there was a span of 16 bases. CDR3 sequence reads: CASSPSLDSHTEAFF. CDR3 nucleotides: TGTGCCAGCAGCCCGAGTTTAGACAGCCACACTGAAGCTTTCTTT.

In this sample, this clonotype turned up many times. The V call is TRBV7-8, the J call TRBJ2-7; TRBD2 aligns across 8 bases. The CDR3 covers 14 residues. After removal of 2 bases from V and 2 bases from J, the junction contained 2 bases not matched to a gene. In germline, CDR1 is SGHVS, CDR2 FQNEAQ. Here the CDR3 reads CASSLRGRTYEQYF. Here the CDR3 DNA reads TGTGCCAGCAGCTTACGCGGGAGGACCTACGAGCAGTACTTC.

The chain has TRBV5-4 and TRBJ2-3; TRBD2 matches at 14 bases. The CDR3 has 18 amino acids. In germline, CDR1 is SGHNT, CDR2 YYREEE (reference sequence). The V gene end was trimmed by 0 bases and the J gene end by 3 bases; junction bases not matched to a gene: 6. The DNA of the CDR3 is TGTGCCAGCAGCTTGGAACCAGGGACTAGCGGGAGAACAGATACGCAGTATTTT. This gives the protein CASSLEPGTSGRTDTQYF.

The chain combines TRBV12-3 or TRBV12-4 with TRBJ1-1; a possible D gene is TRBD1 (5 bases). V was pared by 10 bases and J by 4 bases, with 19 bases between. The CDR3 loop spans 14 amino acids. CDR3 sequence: CATTTGGAGTEAFF. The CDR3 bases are TGTGCCACCACAACAGGAGGGGCGGGCACTGAAGCTTTCTTT.

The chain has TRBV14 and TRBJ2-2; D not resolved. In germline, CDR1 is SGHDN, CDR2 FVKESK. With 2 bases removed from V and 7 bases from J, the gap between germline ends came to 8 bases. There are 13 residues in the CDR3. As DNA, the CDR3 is TGTGCCAGCAGCCAAACAGTTCTCGGGGAGCTGTTTTTT. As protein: CASSQTVLGELFF.

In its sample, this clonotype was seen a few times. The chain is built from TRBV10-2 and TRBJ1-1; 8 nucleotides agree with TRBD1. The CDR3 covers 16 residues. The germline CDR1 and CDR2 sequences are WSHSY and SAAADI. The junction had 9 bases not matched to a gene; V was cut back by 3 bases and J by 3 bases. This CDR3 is CASSDSYRGVYTEAFF. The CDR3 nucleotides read TGCGCCAGCAGTGACTCATACAGGGGGGTTTACACTGAAGCTTTCTTT.

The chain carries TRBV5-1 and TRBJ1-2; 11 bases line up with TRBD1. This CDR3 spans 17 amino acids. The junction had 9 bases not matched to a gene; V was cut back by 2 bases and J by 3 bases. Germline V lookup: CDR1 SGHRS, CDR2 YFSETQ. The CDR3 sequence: CASSLTTGTGGDYGYTF. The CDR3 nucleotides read TGCGCCAGCAGCTTAACAACCGGGACAGGGGGGGACTATGGCTACACCTTC.

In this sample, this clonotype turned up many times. CDR3 region: CASSGRTDNYGYTF. The CDR3, as DNA: TGTGCCAGCAGTGGCCGGACAGATAACTATGGCTACACCTTC. The chain combines TRBV6-1 with TRBJ1-2, with D perhaps matching TRBD1 (6 bases). The CDR3 totals 14 residues. Per germline, CDR1 MNHNS and CDR2 SASEGT. Trimming shortened V by 4 bases and J by 1 base, and 10 bases separated the two germline ends.

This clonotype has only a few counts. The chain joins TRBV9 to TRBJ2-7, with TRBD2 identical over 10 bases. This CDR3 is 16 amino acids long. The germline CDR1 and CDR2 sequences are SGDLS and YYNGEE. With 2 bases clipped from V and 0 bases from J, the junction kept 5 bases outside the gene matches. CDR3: CASSVRSGGSSYEQYF. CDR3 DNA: TGTGCCAGCAGCGTCCGTAGCGGGGGGAGCTCCTACGAGCAGTACTTC.

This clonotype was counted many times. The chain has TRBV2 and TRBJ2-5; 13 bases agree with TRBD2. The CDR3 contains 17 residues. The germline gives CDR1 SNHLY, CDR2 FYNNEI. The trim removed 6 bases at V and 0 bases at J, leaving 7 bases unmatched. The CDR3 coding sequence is TGTGCCAGCAGCTCCGGGACTAGCGGGACGTACCAAGAGACCCAGTACTTC. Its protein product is CASSSGTSGTYQETQYF.

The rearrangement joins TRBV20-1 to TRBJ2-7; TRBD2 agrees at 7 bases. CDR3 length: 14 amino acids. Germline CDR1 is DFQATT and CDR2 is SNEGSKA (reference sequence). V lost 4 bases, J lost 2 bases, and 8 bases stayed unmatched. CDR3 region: CSAIREGSPYEQYF. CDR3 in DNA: TGCAGTGCTATAAGGGAGGGGAGCCCCTACGAGCAGTACTTC.

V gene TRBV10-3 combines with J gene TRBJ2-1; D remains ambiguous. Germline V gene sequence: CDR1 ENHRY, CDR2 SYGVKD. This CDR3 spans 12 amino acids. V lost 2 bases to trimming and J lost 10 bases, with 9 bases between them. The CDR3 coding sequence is TGTGCCATCAGTGAGCCTTACACAGAGCAGTTCTTC. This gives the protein CAISEPYTEQFF.

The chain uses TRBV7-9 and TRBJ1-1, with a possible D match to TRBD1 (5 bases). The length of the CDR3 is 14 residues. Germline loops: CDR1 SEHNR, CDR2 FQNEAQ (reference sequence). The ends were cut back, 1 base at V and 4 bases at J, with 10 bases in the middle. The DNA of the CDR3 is TGTGCCAGCAGCTTAGAAGGGGAAGTCACTGAAGCTTTCTTT. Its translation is CASSLEGEVTEAFF. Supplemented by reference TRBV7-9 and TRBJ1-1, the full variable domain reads DTGVSQNPRHKITKRGQNVTFRCDPISEHNRLYWYRQTLGQGPEFLTYFQNEAQLEKSRLLSDRFSAERPKGSFSTLEIQRTEQGDSAMYLCASSLEGEVTEAFFGQGTRLTVV.

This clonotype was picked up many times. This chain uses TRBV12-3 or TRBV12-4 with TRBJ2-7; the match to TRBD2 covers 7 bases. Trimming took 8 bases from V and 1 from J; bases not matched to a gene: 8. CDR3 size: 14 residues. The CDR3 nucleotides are TGTGCCAGCTCCCGCGGGGGAGGTTCCTACGAGCAGTACTTC. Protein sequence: CASSRGGGSYEQYF.

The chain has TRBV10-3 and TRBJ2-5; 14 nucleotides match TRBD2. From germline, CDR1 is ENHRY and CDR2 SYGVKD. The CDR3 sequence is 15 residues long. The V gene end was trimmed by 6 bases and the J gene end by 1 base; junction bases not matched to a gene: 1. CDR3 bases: TGTGCCATCAGGGGGACTAGCGGGGGCCAAGAGACCCAGTACTTC. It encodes CAIRGTSGGQETQYF.

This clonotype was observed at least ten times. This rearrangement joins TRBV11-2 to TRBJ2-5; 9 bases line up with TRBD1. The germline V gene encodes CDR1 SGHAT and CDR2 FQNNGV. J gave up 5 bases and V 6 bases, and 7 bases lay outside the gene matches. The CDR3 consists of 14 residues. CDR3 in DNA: TGTGCCAGCAGAGACAGGACAGGGGTGGAGACCCAGTACTTC. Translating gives CASRDRTGVETQYF.

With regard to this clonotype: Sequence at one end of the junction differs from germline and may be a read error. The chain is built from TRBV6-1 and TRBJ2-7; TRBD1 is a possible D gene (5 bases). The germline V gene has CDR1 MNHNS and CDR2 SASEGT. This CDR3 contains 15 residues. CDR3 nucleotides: TGTGCCAGCAGTGACCTGCCAGGGTATCACTACGAGCAGTGCTTC. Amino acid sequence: CASSDLPGYHYEQCF.

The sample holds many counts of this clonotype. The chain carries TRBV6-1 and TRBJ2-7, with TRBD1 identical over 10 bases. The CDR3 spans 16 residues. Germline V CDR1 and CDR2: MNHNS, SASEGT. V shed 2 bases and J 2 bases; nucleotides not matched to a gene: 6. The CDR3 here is CASSESWGTGAYEQYF. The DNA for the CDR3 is TGTGCCAGCAGTGAATCCTGGGGGACAGGGGCCTACGAGCAGTACTTC.

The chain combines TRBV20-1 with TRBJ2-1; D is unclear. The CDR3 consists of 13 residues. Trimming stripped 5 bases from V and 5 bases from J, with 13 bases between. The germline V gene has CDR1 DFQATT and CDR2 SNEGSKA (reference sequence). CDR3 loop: CSAENGYDNEQFF. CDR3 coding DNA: TGCAGTGCTGAAAATGGTTACGACAATGAGCAGTTCTTC.

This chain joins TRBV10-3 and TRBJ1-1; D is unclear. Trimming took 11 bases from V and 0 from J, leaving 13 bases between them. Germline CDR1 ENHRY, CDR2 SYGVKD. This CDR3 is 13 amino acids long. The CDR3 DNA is TGTGCCGGGCGACTGACGATGAACACTGAAGCTTTCTTT. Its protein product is CAGRLTMNTEAFF.

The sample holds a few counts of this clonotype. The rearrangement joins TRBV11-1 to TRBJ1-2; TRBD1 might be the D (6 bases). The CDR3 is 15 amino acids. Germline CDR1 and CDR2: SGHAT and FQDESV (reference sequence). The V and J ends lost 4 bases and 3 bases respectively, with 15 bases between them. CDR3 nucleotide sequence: TGTGCCAGCAGCTATGGGACACGCAGGGACTATGGCTACACCTTC. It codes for CASSYGTRRDYGYTF. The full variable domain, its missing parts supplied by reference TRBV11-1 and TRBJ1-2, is EAEVAQSPRYKITEKSQAVAFWCDPISGHATLYWYRQILGQGPELLVQFQDESVVDDSQLPKDRFSAERLKGVDSTLKIQPAELGDSAMYLCASSYGTRRDYGYTFGSGTRLTVV.

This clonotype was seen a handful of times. The CDR3 spells CASREGPRYEQYF. As DNA, the CDR3 is TGTGCCAGCCGGGAGGGACCGCGCTACGAGCAGTACTTC. The rearrangement joins TRBV6-1 to TRBJ2-7; 8 bases are a match to TRBD2. Per the germline V gene, CDR1 is MNHNS and CDR2 is SASEGT. The V and J ends lost 8 bases and 3 bases, in that order; junction bases with no gene match: 6. This CDR3 comprises 13 residues.

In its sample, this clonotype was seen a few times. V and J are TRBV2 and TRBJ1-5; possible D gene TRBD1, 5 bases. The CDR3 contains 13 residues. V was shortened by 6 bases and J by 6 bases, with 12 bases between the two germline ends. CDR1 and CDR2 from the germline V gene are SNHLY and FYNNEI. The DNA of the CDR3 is TGTGCCAGCAGATCGAGGGGTTCTCAGCCCCAGCATTTT. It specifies CASRSRGSQPQHF.

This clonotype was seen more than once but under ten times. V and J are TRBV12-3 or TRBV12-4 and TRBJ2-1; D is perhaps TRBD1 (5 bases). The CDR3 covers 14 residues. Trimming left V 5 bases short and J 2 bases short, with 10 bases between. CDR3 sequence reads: CASSQGYPYNEQFF. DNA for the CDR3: TGTGCCAGCAGTCAGGGATACCCCTACAATGAGCAGTTCTTC.

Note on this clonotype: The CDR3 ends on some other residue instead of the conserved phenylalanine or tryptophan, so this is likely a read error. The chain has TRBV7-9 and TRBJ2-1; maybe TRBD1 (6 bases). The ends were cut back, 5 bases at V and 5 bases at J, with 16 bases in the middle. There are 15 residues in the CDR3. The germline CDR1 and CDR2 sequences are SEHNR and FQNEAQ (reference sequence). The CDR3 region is CASSPPKGVHNEQFS. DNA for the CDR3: TGTGCCAGCAGCCCCCCAAAGGGGGTTCACAATGAGCAGTTCTCC.

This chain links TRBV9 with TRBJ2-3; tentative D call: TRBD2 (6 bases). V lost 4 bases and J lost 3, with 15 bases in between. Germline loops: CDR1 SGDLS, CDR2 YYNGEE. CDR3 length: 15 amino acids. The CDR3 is CASSYTPGGTDTQYF. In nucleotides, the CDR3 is TGTGCCAGCAGCTACACGCCCGGGGGAACAGATACGCAGTATTTT.

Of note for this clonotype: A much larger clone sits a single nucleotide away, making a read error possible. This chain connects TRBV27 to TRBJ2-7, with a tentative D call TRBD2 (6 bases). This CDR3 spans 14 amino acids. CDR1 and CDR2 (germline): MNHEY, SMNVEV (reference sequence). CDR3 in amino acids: CAGSPWRDSYEQYF. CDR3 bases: TGTGCCGGCAGTCCTTGGCGGGACTCCTACGAGCAGTACTTC.

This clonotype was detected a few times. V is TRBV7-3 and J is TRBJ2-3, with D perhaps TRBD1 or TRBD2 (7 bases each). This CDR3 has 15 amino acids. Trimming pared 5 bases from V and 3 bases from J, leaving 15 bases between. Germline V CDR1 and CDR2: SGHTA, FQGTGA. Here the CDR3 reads CASSGGLQGTDTQYF. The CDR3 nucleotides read TGTGCCAGCAGCGGGGGACTACAGGGGACAGATACGCAGTATTTT.